This paragraph covers one T cell receptor (beta chain) sequence. This sample was included in a study of blood T cell repertoires in COVID-19. Turning to the study itself: Italy, Spain and the United States were the sources of the convalescent and acute COVID-19 samples. T cells, B-cell-depleted T cells, or PBMCs provided the cDNA or gDNA that served as material.

Those enrolled in Seattle joined during active infection and were followed longitudinally afterward. This CDR3 contains 15 residues. Trimming took 2 bases from V and 2 from J, leaving 12 bases between them. Germline V gene lookup returns CDR1 SGHDT and CDR2 YYEEEE. As handled by the study authors: Reference gene primer amplification gave nucleated cell count estimates. Only in-frame clones appear in the TCRdb table, and some are missing; sequencing was by immunoSEQ multiplex PCR. V, J and clone size derive from that table, while D and trimming were established from the DNA sequence. The profile covers over 450,000 clones, with 85% to 90% appearing a single time and roughly 0.92% taken by the ten largest.

Source material: peripheral blood. The chain combines TRBV5-6 with TRBJ2-3; D may be TRBD2 (6 bases). This TCR was sampled from a man younger than 35 with COVID-19, enrolled during active disease. The DNA of the CDR3 is TGTGCCAGCAGCTTTTATACGGGAGTCACAGATACGCAGTATTTT. It encodes CASSFYTGVTDTQYF.